The present T cell receptor beta chain was sequenced within a study of cytomegalovirus exposure and HLA in healthy donors. Germline V gene lookup returns CDR1 MNHEY and CDR2 SMNVEV (reference sequence). Trimming shortened V by 8 bases and J by 1 base, and 15 bases separated the two germline ends. The CDR3 sequence is 15 residues long. The PCR had 60 Vbeta and 13 Jbeta primers. Some clones are missing from TCRdb's copy, which holds only in-frame ones; the method was immunoSEQ multiplex PCR. The specimen's table records around 100,000 clones. Specimen: PBMCs. The chain joins TRBV27 to TRBJ1-5, with D perhaps matching TRBD1 (5 bases). The sequence was collected from a man aged 45-65 years in good health and CMV-seronegative. The CDR3 protein is CASSPGGWSNQPQHF. DNA of the CDR3: TGTGCCAGCTCTCCGGGGGGTTGGAGCAATCAGCCCCAGCATTTT.